Listed below are T cell receptor beta chains from one sample, sequenced in a study of CD8+ T cells in alopecia areata. The protocol was immunoSEQ multiplex PCR, while the TCRdb copy is restricted to in-frame clones and leaves out a portion. The repertoire has over 25,000 clones, roughly 80% of them found once; the top ten carry around a fifth. Material for sequencing was NKG2D-low CD8+ T cells sorted from blood. The receptors shown here come from a human donor with alopecia areata. CDR3s include the opening cysteine and the closing phenylalanine or tryptophan. D genes are given only for firm matches.

d_call j_call v_call cdr3_aa
TRBD1 TRBJ2-7 TRBV19 CASSHQGARYEQYF
TRBD2 TRBJ2-2 TRBV27 CASSLSVGLAGTGELFF
NA TRBJ2-5 TRBV27 CASSNLDSRETQYF
NA TRBJ2-7 TRBV7-9 CATSGSYEQYF
NA TRBJ2-2 TRBV7-9 CASSLRTSGELFF
NA TRBJ2-1 TRBV28 CASSLQGNPYNEQFF
NA TRBJ2-5 TRBV27 CASSLTGSETQYF
NA TRBJ1-5 TRBV27 CASSQNEMEFSNQPQHF
NA TRBJ2-1 TRBV7-9 CASSPEGVPSSYNEQFF
TRBD2 TRBJ2-7 TRBV27 CASSLTSGAYEQYF
NA TRBJ2-1 TRBV7-3 CASSFLGRSSYNEQFF
NA TRBJ1-5 TRBV4-1 CASSHTSTDQPQHF
NA TRBJ1-1 TRBV13 CASSLGQAEAFF
NA TRBJ2-7 TRBV29-1 CSVEDRAGDEQYF
NA TRBJ2-2 TRBV7-8 CASSLANRFSGELFF
NA TRBJ2-2 TRBV29-1 CSVGGTDRNTGELFF
TRBD1 TRBJ1-5 TRBV5-6 CASSPRQGNSNQPQHF
TRBD2 TRBJ2-7 TRBV29-1 CRDGTSSYEQYF
TRBD2 TRBJ2-1 TRBV19 CASTNLGLAAYNEQFF
NA TRBJ2-7 TRBV5-1 CASSLAPDEQYF
NA TRBJ1-5 TRBV15 CATSRDQGVNQPQHF
TRBD1 TRBJ2-1 TRBV29-1 CSVDSGTGGNEQFF
NA TRBJ2-7 TRBV29-1 CSVLKGSYEQYF
NA TRBJ2-5 TRBV5-4 CASSTGTGGWETQYF
NA TRBJ2-1 TRBV7-2 CASKGLGDWDEQFF
NA TRBJ1-2 TRBV25-1 CASSDGGYGYTF
TRBD2 TRBJ2-1 TRBV5-1 CASSLGLANEQFF
NA TRBJ1-2 TRBV25-1 CASSTQGNYGYTF
TRBD1 TRBJ2-7 TRBV5-1 CASSPDRFYEQYF
TRBD1 TRBJ2-7 TRBV29-1 CSVGSTGTGVYEQYF
NA TRBJ1-1 TRBV6-1 CASSEASQGGWNTEAFF